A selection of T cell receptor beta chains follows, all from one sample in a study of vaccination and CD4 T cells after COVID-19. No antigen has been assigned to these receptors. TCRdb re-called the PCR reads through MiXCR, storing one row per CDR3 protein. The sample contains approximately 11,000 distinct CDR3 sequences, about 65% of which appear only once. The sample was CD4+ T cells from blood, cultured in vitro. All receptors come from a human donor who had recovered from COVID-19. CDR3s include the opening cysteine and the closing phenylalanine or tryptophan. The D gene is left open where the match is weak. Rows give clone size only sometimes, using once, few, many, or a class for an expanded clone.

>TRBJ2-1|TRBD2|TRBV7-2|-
CASSLWFGTSNEQFF
TGTGCCAGCAGCTTATGGTTCGGGACTAGTAATGAGCAGTTCTTC
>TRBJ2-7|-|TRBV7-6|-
CASSQQTSSEQYF
TGTGCCAGCAGCCAACAGACTAGTTCCGAGCAGTACTTC
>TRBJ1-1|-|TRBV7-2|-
CASSLGPGAFF
TGTGCCAGCAGCTTAGGCCCCGGGGCTTTCTTT
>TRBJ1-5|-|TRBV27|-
CASSLWGGHSNQPQHF
TGTGCCAGCAGTTTGTGGGGAGGGCATAGCAATCAGCCCCAGCATTTT
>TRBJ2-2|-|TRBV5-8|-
CASSLEPGGTVTGELFF
TGTGCCAGCAGCTTGGAGCCCGGTGGAACGGTAACCGGGGAGCTGTTTTTT
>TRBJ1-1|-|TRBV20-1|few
CSAREGGVGNTEAFF
TGCAGTGCTAGAGAAGGAGGGGTGGGGAACACTGAAGCTTTCTTT
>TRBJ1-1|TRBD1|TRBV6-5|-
CASSYRVGTGNTEAFF
TGTGCCAGCAGTTACCGTGTAGGGACAGGGAACACTGAAGCTTTCTTT
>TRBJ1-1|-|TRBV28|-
CASSLGGGKAFF
TGTGCCAGCAGTTTGGGGGGAGGTAAAGCTTTCTTT
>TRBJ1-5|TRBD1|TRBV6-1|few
CASSRQGASNQPQHF
TGTGCCAGCAGCCGACAGGGGGCTAGCAATCAGCCCCAGCATTTT
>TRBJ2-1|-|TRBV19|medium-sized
CASSMPRAGEQFF
TGTGCCAGTAGTATGCCAAGGGCAGGGGAGCAGTTCTTC
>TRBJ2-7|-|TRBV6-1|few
CASSEVVTHYEQYF
TGTGCCAGCAGTGAAGTGGTGACCCACTACGAGCAGTACTTC
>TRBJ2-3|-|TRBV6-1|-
CASSEAPYSTDTQYF
TGTGCCAGCAGTGAAGCTCCTTACAGCACAGATACGCAGTATTTT
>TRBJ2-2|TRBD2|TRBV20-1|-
CSARDGNSGATGELFF
TGCAGTGCTAGAGATGGGAATAGCGGGGCCACCGGGGAGCTGTTTTTT
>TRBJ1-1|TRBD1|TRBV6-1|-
CASSPGQGITEAFF
TGTGCCAGCAGTCCAGGACAGGGTATCACTGAAGCTTTCTTT
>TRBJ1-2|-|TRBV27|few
CASSPLGARGYTF
TGTGCCAGCAGTCCCCTTGGGGCGCGTGGCTACACCTTC
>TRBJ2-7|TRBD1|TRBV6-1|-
CASTLIGTGGSEQYF
TGTGCCAGCACTCTAATCGGGACAGGGGGTTCCGAGCAGTACTTC
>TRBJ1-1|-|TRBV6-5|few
CASSYGASTEAFF
TGTGCCAGCAGTTATGGGGCTTCCACTGAAGCTTTCTTT
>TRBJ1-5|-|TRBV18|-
CASSPISDQPQHF
TGTGCCAGCTCACCAATTTCAGACCAGCCCCAGCATTTT
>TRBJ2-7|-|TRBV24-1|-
CATSEWGGGAQYF
TGTGCCACCAGTGAATGGGGAGGTGGCGCGCAGTACTTC
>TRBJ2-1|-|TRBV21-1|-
CASSPLGGDPYNEQFF
TGTGCCAGCAGCCCCCTCGGGGGGGATCCCTACAATGAGCAGTTCTTC
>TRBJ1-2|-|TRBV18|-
CASSPNGGNGYTF
TGTGCCAGCTCACCTAACGGGGGAAATGGCTACACCTTC
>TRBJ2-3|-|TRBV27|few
CASSRRDTSHRTDTQYF
TGTGCCAGCAGTCGCCGGGATACGAGCCATCGCACAGATACGCAGTATTTT
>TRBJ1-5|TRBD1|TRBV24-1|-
CATSDTGQGARQPQHF
TGTGCCACCAGTGACACGGGACAGGGGGCACGTCAGCCCCAGCATTTT
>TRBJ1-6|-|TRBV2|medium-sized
CASSGRNGNSPLHF
TGTGCCAGCAGCGGGAGAAACGGTAATTCACCCCTCCACTTT
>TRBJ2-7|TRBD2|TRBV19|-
CASSKTSGSPREQYF
TGTGCCAGTAGTAAGACTAGCGGGAGTCCACGCGAGCAGTACTTC
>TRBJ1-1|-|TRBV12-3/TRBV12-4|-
CASSVRPENTEAFF
TGTGCCAGCAGTGTCCGGCCCGAGAACACTGAAGCTTTCTTT
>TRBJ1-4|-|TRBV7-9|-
CASSKDSAGEKLFF
TGTGCCAGCAGCAAAGACAGCGCAGGTGAAAAACTGTTTTTT
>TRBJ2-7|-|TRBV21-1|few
CASSKEGKQGKCEQYF
TGTGCCAGCAGCAAAGAAGGGAAACAGGGGAAGTGCGAGCAGTACTTC
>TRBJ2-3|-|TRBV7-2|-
CASSFSRDTQYF
TGTGCCAGCAGCTTTTCGAGAGATACGCAGTATTTT
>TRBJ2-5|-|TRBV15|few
CATSRDPGRETQYF
TGTGCCACCAGCAGAGATCCCGGACGGGAGACCCAGTACTTC
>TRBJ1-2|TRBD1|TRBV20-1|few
CSATTGGASRYGYTF
TGCAGTGCTACGACAGGGGGTGCGTCTAGGTATGGCTACACCTTC
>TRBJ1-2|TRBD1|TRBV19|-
CASSIPSTGKGYTF
TGTGCCAGTAGTATCCCGTCGACAGGGAAAGGCTACACCTTC
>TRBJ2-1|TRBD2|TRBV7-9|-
CASSFSGRAYNEQFF
TGTGCCAGCAGCTTCAGCGGGAGGGCCTACAATGAGCAGTTCTTC
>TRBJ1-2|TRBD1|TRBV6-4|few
CASSDSPGQGRIGYTF
TGTGCCAGCAGTGACTCCCCAGGACAGGGGCGGATTGGCTACACCTTC
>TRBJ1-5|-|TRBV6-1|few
CASSEGVSRSQHF
TGTGCCAGCAGTGAAGGTGTAAGTCGGTCCCAGCATTTT
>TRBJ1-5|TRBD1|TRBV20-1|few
CSARPGTGGGGSNQPQHF
TGCAGTGCTAGACCCGGGACAGGGGGCGGAGGGAGCAATCAGCCCCAGCATTTT
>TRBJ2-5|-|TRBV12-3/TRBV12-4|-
CASSLILQETQYF
TGTGCCAGCAGTTTAATACTGCAAGAGACCCAGTACTTC
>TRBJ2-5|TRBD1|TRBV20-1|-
CSASGVPGQGWETQYF
TGCAGTGCTAGTGGTGTTCCGGGACAGGGTTGGGAGACCCAGTACTTC
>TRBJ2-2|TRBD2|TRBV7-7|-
CASTSGRANTGELFF
TGTGCTAGCACTAGCGGGAGAGCGAACACCGGGGAGCTGTTTTTT
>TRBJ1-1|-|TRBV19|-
CASTNFGVLVTEAFF
TGTGCCAGTACCAACTTTGGGGTGTTGGTCACTGAAGCTTTCTTT
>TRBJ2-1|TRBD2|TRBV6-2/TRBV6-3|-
CASSYSTSGSNEQFF
TGTGCCAGCAGTTACTCGACTAGCGGGAGCAATGAGCAGTTCTTC
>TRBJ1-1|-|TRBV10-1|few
CASSESWRNTEAFF
TGCGCCAGCAGTGAGTCGTGGAGGAACACTGAAGCTTTCTTT
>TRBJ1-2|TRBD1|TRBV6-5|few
CASSYFGSPGTENYGYTF
TGTGCCAGCAGTTACTTCGGGTCCCCCGGGACAGAAAACTATGGCTACACCTTC
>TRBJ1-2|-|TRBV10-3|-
CAISDLDAGYTF
TGTGCCATCAGTGATTTAGACGCAGGCTACACCTTC
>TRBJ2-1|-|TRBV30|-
CAWRGTQGLLSYNEQFF
TGTGCCTGGAGGGGAACTCAGGGTCTCCTTTCCTACAATGAGCAGTTCTTC